The clone carrying this T cell receptor (beta chain) has just a few counts. What it binds is not known. The data derive from a study of graft-versus-host responses after intestinal transplantation. On the study more broadly: Those transplanted obtained multivisceral, liver-intestinal, or isolated intestinal grafts. The study gave all recipients anti-thymocyte globulin induction, then tacrolimus and steroids for 2 to 3 years.

The CDR3 consists of 15 residues. Intraepithelial plus lamina propria lymphocytes were released by processing graft tissue. Study observations and caveats: Marrow from the recipient contained GvH clones, some of which had appeared first in ileum or blood. Peak GvH clone levels in circulation were associated with early post-transplant HvG declines.

The protocol was immunoSEQ multiplex PCR, while the TCRdb copy is restricted to in-frame clones and leaves out a portion. Among about 15,000 clones, under 70% were seen once, and the ten largest hold around 10%. Sequencing was performed on ileum tissue, taken 674 days after intestinal transplantation. This TCR was recovered from a human patient who received an intestinal transplant, so some T cells may come from the graft donor. V gene TRBV21-1 combines with J gene TRBJ1-2; the table names TRBD1, a call not compared with the DNA. TRBV21-1 is a pseudogene segment. CDR3 bases: TGTGCCAGCAGCAAAGTTCGGGACAGGGACTATGGCTACACCTTC. Protein sequence: CASSKVRDRDYGYTF.